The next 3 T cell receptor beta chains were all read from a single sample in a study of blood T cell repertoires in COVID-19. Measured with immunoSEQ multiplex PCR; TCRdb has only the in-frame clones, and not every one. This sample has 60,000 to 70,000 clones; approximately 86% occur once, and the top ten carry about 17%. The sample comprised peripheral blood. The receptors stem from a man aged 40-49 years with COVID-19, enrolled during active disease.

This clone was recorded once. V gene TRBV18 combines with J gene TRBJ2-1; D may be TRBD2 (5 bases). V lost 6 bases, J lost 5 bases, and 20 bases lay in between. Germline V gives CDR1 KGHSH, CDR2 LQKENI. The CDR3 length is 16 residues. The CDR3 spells CASSQRGGPTNNEQFF. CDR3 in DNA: TGTGCCAGCTCTCAGCGCGGCGGGCCAACTAACAATGAGCAGTTCTTC.

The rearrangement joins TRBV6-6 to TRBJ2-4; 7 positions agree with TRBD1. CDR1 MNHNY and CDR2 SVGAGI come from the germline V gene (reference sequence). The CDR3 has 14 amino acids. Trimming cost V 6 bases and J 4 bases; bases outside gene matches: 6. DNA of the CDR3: TGTGCCAGCAGCGGGACAGTAGAAAAAAACATTCAGTACTTC. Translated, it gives CASSGTVEKNIQYF.

The CDR3 is CASSFSANTEAFF. The CDR3 coding sequence is TGTGCCAGCAGTTTCAGTGCGAACACTGAAGCTTTCTTT. V is TRBV12-3 or TRBV12-4 and J is TRBJ1-1; no clear D. The length of the CDR3 is 13 residues. The ends were cut back, 3 bases at V and 1 base at J, with 6 bases in the middle.